Listed here is a single TCR beta chain. This table comes from immunoSEQ multiplex PCR, and its TCRdb copy is limited to in-frame clones, with some not included. The sample has roughly 23,000 clones; approximately 80% are singletons. This specimen comes from a study of OX40 agonist ivuxolimab in advanced cancers. The CDR3 sequence is 17 residues long. The V gene end was trimmed by 3 bases and the J gene end by 1 base; junction bases not matched to a gene: 7. Germline values: CDR1 SGHVS, CDR2 FNYEAQ. This sample comprised CD4+ or CD8+ T cells sorted from blood, obtained in a trial of the OX40 agonist ivuxolimab. The genes are TRBV7-6 and TRBJ2-2, with 8 bases that match TRBD1. The TCR originated in an adult with an advanced solid tumor such as melanoma, head and neck, liver or kidney cancer. CDR3 region: CASSFWGGQGNTGELFF. As DNA, the CDR3 is TGTGCCAGCAGCTTTTGGGGTGGACAGGGGAACACCGGGGAGCTGTTTTTT.